This T cell receptor beta chain appears in the sequencing data of a study of cytomegalovirus exposure and HLA in healthy donors. Overall study: Unique TCR beta sequences numbering 117 million came from approximately 180 million T cells in an earlier analysis. Points from the study as a whole: Cytomegalovirus association was assigned to about 180 TCR beta chains.

A multiplex PCR was run with 60 Vbeta primers and 13 Jbeta primers. Repertoires were generated with immunoSEQ multiplex PCR, while TCRdb's copy carries only in-frame clones and drops some. The sample comprises some 190,000 clones, around nine tenths of which are singletons, and 1.5% to 2% rests with the top ten. Note on this clone: Its antigen is not known.

This cohort consisted of healthy bone marrow donors. Germline-derived CDR1 and CDR2 are SGHRS and YFSETQ. With 3 bases clipped from V and 4 bases from J, the junction kept 11 bases outside the gene matches. The CDR3 length is 16 residues. This chain uses TRBV5-1 with TRBJ2-7, with 9 nucleotides matching TRBD1. This TCR was sampled from a young woman in good health and CMV-seronegative. The sequenced sample consisted of PBMCs. The CDR3 region is CASSSFPGTGNYEQYF. For the CDR3, the DNA is TGCGCCAGCAGCTCGTTCCCCGGGACAGGGAATTACGAGCAGTACTTC.